Shown below are 32 T cell receptor beta chains from a single sample sequenced in a study of cytomegalovirus exposure and HLA in healthy donors. PCR amplification relied on 60 Vbeta primers (plus 13 Jbeta primers). The method was immunoSEQ multiplex PCR; TCRdb's version includes in-frame clones alone and lacks a portion of them. The sample shows under 150,000 clones, 79% of them seen only once. The sequencing input was PBMCs. The source is a male donor in good health and CMV-seronegative.

The CDR3 reads CASSEGGGVDTQYF. The CDR3 nucleotides read TGTGCCAGCAGTGAAGGGGGAGGGGTGGATACGCAGTATTTT. V is TRBV6-1 and J is TRBJ2-3, with 7 bases matching TRBD2. CDR1 is MNHNS, CDR2 SASEGT, per germline. The CDR3 runs 14 residues. The J segment lost 6 bases and the V segment lost 1 base, leaving 4 bases of the junction unmatched.

The chain has TRBV11-3 and TRBJ1-1; D not certain. The V gene's germline CDR1 is SGHNT and CDR2 YENEEA. The CDR3 covers 13 residues. Trimming cost V 4 bases and J 1 base, with 7 bases left between them. Here the CDR3 reads CASSSYGNTEAFF. CDR3 nucleotides: TGTGCCAGCAGCTCCTATGGGAACACTGAAGCTTTCTTT.

This clone was seen a handful of times. V and J are TRBV6-5 and TRBJ1-4; 9 positions agree with TRBD1. The CDR3 runs 16 residues. Germline trimming cut 0 bases from V and 8 bases from J; bases unmatched to any gene: 7. Germline CDR1 is MNHEY and CDR2 is SVGAGI. The CDR3 DNA is TGTGCCAGCAGTTACTCGCCGGGACAGGGAGGAGAAAAACTGTTTTTT. This encodes CASSYSPGQGGEKLFF.

The chain combines TRBV7-2 with TRBJ1-2; D possibly corresponds to TRBD1 (5 bases). Germline-derived CDR1 and CDR2 are SGHTA and FQGNSA. CDR3 length equals 13 residues. The V gene lost 4 bases and the J gene lost 6 bases, with 12 bases spanning the gap. DNA of the CDR3: TGTGCCAGCAGCTCCTTGGACACCCATGGCTACACCTTC. Translation gives CASSSLDTHGYTF.

This chain uses TRBV19 with TRBJ2-7, with 9 bases fitting TRBD1. The germline V gene has CDR1 LNHDA and CDR2 SQIVND (reference sequence). The V gene end was trimmed by 4 bases and the J gene end by 3 bases; junction bases not matched to a gene: 4. The CDR3 extends over 14 amino acids. The CDR3, as DNA: TGTGCCAGTAGTAACGACAGGGGGGGCTACGAGCAGTACTTC. Protein product: CASSNDRGGYEQYF. The full variable domain, rest sourced from reference TRBV19 and TRBJ2-7, is DGGITQSPKYLFRKEGQNVTLSCEQNLNHDAMYWYRQDPGQGLRLIYYSQIVNDFQKGDIAEGYSVSREKKESFPLTVTSAQKNPTAFYLCASSNDRGGYEQYFGPGTRLTVT.

The V call is TRBV6-1, the J call TRBJ2-6; D is undetermined. Trimming took 2 bases from V and 0 from J, leaving 8 bases between them. Germline loops: CDR1 MNHNS, CDR2 SASEGT. This CDR3 is built from 16 residues. CDR3 sequence reads: CASSEFGGSGANVLTF. The CDR3 DNA is TGTGCCAGCAGTGAATTCGGTGGCTCTGGGGCCAACGTCCTGACTTTC.

The V call is TRBV10-1, the J call TRBJ2-7, with TRBD1 matching over 9 bases. V lost 9 bases and J lost 3; bases outside the gene matches: 9. The CDR3 sequence is 14 residues long. The germline CDR1 and CDR2 sequences are WNHNN and SYGVQD (reference sequence). The CDR3 sequence is CARDRDREFYEQYF. The DNA of the CDR3 is TGCGCCAGGGACCGGGACAGGGAATTCTACGAGCAGTACTTC.

Concerning this clone: At one end, the junction sequence differs from germline, possibly due to a read error. The rearrangement joins TRBV7-9 to TRBJ1-2; 10 bases match TRBD1. Per the germline V gene, CDR1 is SEHNR and CDR2 is FQNEAQ (reference sequence). This CDR3 contains 11 residues. The chain's CDR3 is CSSSRQGAVTF. The CDR3 coding sequence is TGTTCCAGCAGCCGACAGGGGGCGGTCACCTTC.

V gene TRBV6-5 combines with J gene TRBJ2-1, with a weak D call TRBD1 (6 bases). Per the germline V gene, CDR1 is MNHEY and CDR2 is SVGAGI. CDR3 length equals 14 residues. Trimming stripped 0 bases from V and 5 bases from J, with 8 bases between. CDR3 residues: CASSYSQGHNEQFF. CDR3 in DNA: TGTGCCAGCAGTTACTCACAGGGCCACAATGAGCAGTTCTTC.

This chain connects TRBV7-9 to TRBJ2-3, with TRBD2 matching 14 bases. The CDR3 runs to 17 residues. Germline CDR1 reads SEHNR; CDR2 reads FQNEAQ (reference sequence). J gave up 5 bases and V 5 bases, and 9 bases lay outside the gene matches. The CDR3 region has the DNA TGTGCCAGCAGCCCGGGACTAGCGGGGGCCCCAGGAGATACGCAGTATTTT. Amino acid sequence: CASSPGLAGAPGDTQYF.

The V and J genes are TRBV11-2 and TRBJ2-6; D uncertain. Trimming left V 3 bases short and J 8 bases short, with 11 bases between. The CDR3 length is 14 residues. Germline V gives CDR1 SGHAT, CDR2 FQNNGV. The CDR3 region is CASSLQATPNVLTF. The CDR3 DNA follows: TGTGCCAGCAGCTTGCAGGCTACGCCCAACGTCCTGACTTTC.

This clone was counted a single time. The chain employs TRBV5-1 and TRBJ1-5; 9 bases map to TRBD1. CDR1 is SGHRS, CDR2 YFSETQ, per germline. The CDR3 length is 14 residues. With 3 bases clipped from V and 7 bases from J, the junction kept 5 bases outside the gene matches. The CDR3 sequence: CASSSGTGNQPQHF. The CDR3 region has the DNA TGCGCCAGCAGCTCGGGGACAGGGAACCAGCCCCAGCATTTT. The whole variable domain, filled in from reference TRBV5-1 and TRBJ1-5, reads KAGVTQTPRYLIKTRGQQVTLSCSPISGHRSVSWYQQTPGQGLQFLFEYFSETQRNKGNFPGRFSGRQFSNSRSEMNVSTLELGDSALYLCASSSGTGNQPQHFGDGTRLSIL.

The V and J genes are TRBV10-2 and TRBJ1-6; TRBD1 is a possible D gene (6 bases). Germline CDR1 is WSHSY and CDR2 is SAAADI. The CDR3 contains 18 residues. Trimming left V 0 bases short and J 6 bases short, with 18 bases between. CDR3 coding DNA: TGCGCCAGCAGTGAGTCGACAGGAAGGCCTCTCTTTAATTCACCCCTCCACTTT. This sequence encodes CASSESTGRPLFNSPLHF.

This clone was counted a few times. In nucleotides, the CDR3 is TGTGCCAGCACGGGGGTCTACAATGAGCAGTTCTTC. Translating gives CASTGVYNEQFF. V is TRBV6-5 and J is TRBJ2-1; D may be TRBD2 (6 bases). V was pared by 7 bases and J by 3 bases, with 7 bases between. Germline CDR1 MNHEY, CDR2 SVGAGI. CDR3 size: 12 residues.

This clone was recorded once. V and J are TRBV14 and TRBJ1-2, with D uncertain. Trimming removed 4 bases from V and 8 bases from J, with 14 bases in between. The V gene's germline CDR1 is SGHDN and CDR2 FVKESK. The CDR3 is made up of 13 amino acids. CDR3 region: CASSPTTTGGYTF. The CDR3 nucleotides are TGTGCCAGCAGCCCTACTACGACTGGGGGCTACACCTTC.

This chain connects TRBV4-3 to TRBJ1-6; TRBD1 matches at 7 bases. This CDR3 has 18 amino acids. After removal of 3 bases from V and 10 bases from J, the junction contained 18 bases not matched to a gene. Germline CDR1 is LGHNA and CDR2 is YSLEER. For the CDR3, the DNA is TGCGCCAGCAGCCAGAGGGGACCGGGACAGAGGGCTGAGTCACCCCTCCACTTT. It is translated as CASSQRGPGQRAESPLHF.

The CDR3 nucleotides are TGCGCCAGCAGCCAAGTATCAACGAGGGCGCTCACCGGGGAGCTGTTTTTT. Translation gives CASSQVSTRALTGELFF. The V call is TRBV4-1, the J call TRBJ2-2; a weak D match, TRBD2 (5 bases). The V gene's germline CDR1 is MGHRA and CDR2 YSYEKL. The V and J ends lost 1 base and 4 bases respectively, with 16 bases between them. The CDR3 sequence is 17 residues long.

This clone appeared a few times. The chain combines TRBV7-9 with TRBJ1-1; 11 bases align to TRBD1. The V gene end was trimmed by 5 bases and the J gene end by 4 bases; junction bases not matched to a gene: 6. This CDR3 is built from 15 residues. Per the germline V gene, CDR1 is SEHNR and CDR2 is FQNEAQ (reference sequence). CDR3 coding DNA: TGTGCCAGCAGCCAAGGGACAGGGGGAGGCACTGAAGCTTTCTTT. Its translation is CASSQGTGGGTEAFF.

The chain combines TRBV19 with TRBJ2-2; possible D gene TRBD2, 5 bases. The V gene's germline CDR1 is LNHDA and CDR2 SQIVND (reference sequence). Trimming pared 5 bases from V and 4 bases from J, leaving 17 bases between. The CDR3 loop spans 16 amino acids. The CDR3 bases are TGTGCCAGTAGTCCCCTCCTGGTGGGGAGCACCGGGGAGCTGTTTTTT. Residues: CASSPLLVGSTGELFF.

This rearrangement joins TRBV25-1 to TRBJ1-2, with D perhaps TRBD1 (6 bases). The CDR3 contains 16 residues. Germline lookup yields CDR1 MGHDK and CDR2 SYGVNS. V was pared by 0 bases and J by 6 bases, with 17 bases between. The CDR3 coding sequence is TGTGCCAGCAGTGAATATTCGCAGGGGCGATCAAATGGCTACACCTTC. This translates into CASSEYSQGRSNGYTF.

This chain connects TRBV13 to TRBJ2-3; D unresolved. The CDR3 has 13 amino acids. V shed 0 bases and J shed 4 bases, with 5 bases lying between them. Germline CDR1 PRHDT, CDR2 FYEKMQ (reference sequence). The DNA for the CDR3 is TGTGCCAGCAGCTTAGGGCTAGCAGATACGCAGTATTTT. It translates to CASSLGLADTQYF.

The chain recombines TRBV25-1 with TRBJ1-3; a possible D gene is TRBD1 (6 bases). Germline V gene data show CDR1 as MGHDK and CDR2 as SYGVNS. Trimming removed 4 bases at V and 5 bases at J, with 18 bases between. The CDR3 has 16 amino acids. The CDR3 spells CASSAPRGGARNTIYF. The CDR3 region has the DNA TGTGCCAGCAGTGCCCCCCGGGGGGGGGCGAGAAACACCATATATTTT.

The V gene is TRBV2, the J gene TRBJ2-7, with D perhaps TRBD2 (6 bases). Germline V gives CDR1 SNHLY, CDR2 FYNNEI. Trimming left V 8 bases short and J 5 bases short, with 13 bases between. CDR3 size: 12 residues. The CDR3 bases are TGTGCCAGCTCGCCTAGCGAAAACGAGCAGTACTTC. As protein: CASSPSENEQYF.

The chain joins TRBV19 to TRBJ1-2; perhaps TRBD1 as D (5 bases). CDR1 and CDR2 from the germline V gene are LNHDA and SQIVND (reference sequence). This CDR3 contains 12 residues. The V gene lost 5 bases and the J gene lost 5 bases, with 9 bases spanning the gap. CDR3 sequence: CASSPGGYGYTF. CDR3 bases: TGTGCCAGTAGTCCGGGGGGATATGGCTACACCTTC.

The CDR3 nucleotides read TGCGCCAGCAGCTTGTTACCGGGGAGGGAGACCCAGTACTTC. Protein: CASSLLPGRETQYF. The rearrangement joins TRBV5-1 to TRBJ2-5; a possible D gene is TRBD2 (6 bases). The CDR3 runs 14 residues. V was trimmed by 1 base and J by 5 bases, leaving 12 bases between them. Germline lookup yields CDR1 SGHRS and CDR2 YFSETQ.

CDR3 nucleotide sequence: TGTGCCATCAGTGATAGTTACGGGACCCAGTACTTC. This codes for CAISDSYGTQYF. The chain links TRBV10-3 to TRBJ2-5, with no clear D. Germline values: CDR1 ENHRY, CDR2 SYGVKD. Trimming cost V 3 bases and J 7 bases, with 9 bases left between them. The CDR3 is 12 residues long.

V usage is TRBV27 and J usage is TRBJ1-5; maybe TRBD1 (6 bases). The CDR3 sequence is 16 residues long. Germline CDR1 MNHEY, CDR2 SMNVEV (reference sequence). V lost 1 base and J lost 1, with 11 bases in between. CDR3 sequence reads: CASSLFGGQSNQPQHF. CDR3 coding DNA: TGTGCCAGCAGTTTATTCGGCGGACAGAGCAATCAGCCCCAGCATTTT.

V usage is TRBV6-5 and J usage is TRBJ1-3; D unclear. Looked up from germline, CDR1 is MNHEY and CDR2 is SVGAGI. V lost 2 bases and J 0 bases, leaving 8 bases between the germline ends. There are 15 residues in the CDR3. In nucleotides, the CDR3 is TGTGCCAGCAGTTACGGGAGGTTCTCTGGAAACACCATATATTTT. Amino acids: CASSYGRFSGNTIYF.

The V and J genes are TRBV11-2 and TRBJ1-2, with D possibly matching TRBD1 (6 bases). There are 13 residues in the CDR3. Germline-derived CDR1 and CDR2 are SGHAT and FQNNGV. Trimming left V 5 bases short and J 3 bases short, with 10 bases between. The CDR3 loop is CASSLQGHYGYTF. CDR3 sequence (DNA): TGTGCCAGCAGCCTACAGGGTCACTATGGCTACACCTTC.

The V and J genes are TRBV20-1 and TRBJ1-2, with D hard to call. V shed 1 base and J shed 6 bases, with 6 bases lying between them. Per germline, CDR1 DFQATT and CDR2 SNEGSKA (reference sequence). The CDR3 length is 11 residues. The CDR3 protein is CSARGGDGYTF. CDR3 bases: TGCAGTGCTAGAGGGGGAGATGGCTACACCTTC.

The chain employs TRBV5-6 and TRBJ2-4; D might be TRBD2 (6 bases). CDR3 size: 15 residues. Germline V gives CDR1 SGHDT, CDR2 YYEEEE. V gave up 0 bases and J gave up 3 bases, with 10 bases separating them. The CDR3 reads CASSLAVEGKNIQYF. The CDR3 bases are TGTGCCAGCAGCTTGGCCGTGGAGGGCAAAAACATTCAGTACTTC.

CDR3 sequence: CASSLVGNTEAFF. For the CDR3, the DNA is TGTGCCAGCAGCTTAGTCGGGAACACTGAAGCTTTCTTT. The chain links TRBV7-2 to TRBJ1-1; D is unresolved. The germline CDR1 and CDR2 sequences are SGHTA and FQGNSA. V was clipped by 1 base and J by 1 base, with 4 bases between them. This CDR3 has 13 amino acids. Combining the CDR3 with reference TRBV7-2 and TRBJ1-1 gives the whole variable domain GAGVSQSPSNKVTEKGKDVELRCDPISGHTALYWYRQSLGQGLEFLIYFQGNSAPDKSGLPSDRFSAERTGGSVSTLTIQRTQQEDSAVYLCASSLVGNTEAFFGQGTRLTVV.